The clone carrying this TCR beta chain showed up many times. The antigen is not known. TCRdb re-called the reads with MiXCR, one entry per CDR3 protein. This sample yields roughly 990,000 distinct CDR3 sequences, of which roughly 31% are seen a single time; over 11% belongs to the top ten. CDR3 size: 16 residues. CDR1 is MNHEY and CDR2 is SVGAGI in the germline V gene. Germline trimming cut 5 bases from V and 4 bases from J; bases unmatched to any gene: 6. This sample is part of a study of T cell repertoires in cytomegalovirus infection. Across the study: CMV epitopes used comprised recently identified HLA-C-restricted ones and well-studied HLA-B-restricted ones. Public signatures in TCR beta pointed to CMV infection and matching HLA type.

Overall study findings and caveats: Predominance within the ex vivo response was attributable to HLA-C-restricted CMV-specific TCR beta clonotypes.

This clonotype was sampled from a human donor in good health (CMV status not recorded). Some clones in this sample may be carry-over from other donors' samples. V and J are TRBV6-5 and TRBJ2-1; 12 bases match TRBD1. The sample here was cultured CD8+ T cells from PBMCs, taken from culture after CMV antigen stimulation. The CDR3: CASSPGQGAGYNEQFF. DNA for the CDR3: TGTGCCAGCAGTCCGGGACAGGGGGCCGGGTACAATGAGCAGTTCTTC.